Below are 3 T cell receptor beta chains sequenced from a single sample in a study of Ad26.COV2.S vaccination and SARS-CoV-2 variants. The data were produced by immunoSEQ multiplex PCR, yet TCRdb's version contains in-frame clones alone and is incomplete. The sample consists of hundreds of thousands of clones, more than 80% of them appearing once. As for treatment: some 20 received Ad26.COV2.S at low or high dose, single or two shots; several received placebo; per-sample allocation not given. The study sampled participants on day 63 after the first vaccine or placebo injection. The input for sequencing was peripheral blood, taken in a trial of Ad26.COV2.S vaccine versus placebo. Receptors were obtained from a person between 18 and 65 years old who received the Ad26.COV2.S COVID-19 vaccine or a placebo.

The chain is built from TRBV6-5 and TRBJ1-1; D uncertain. The germline V gene encodes CDR1 MNHEY and CDR2 SVGAGI. V was cut by 2 bases and J by 0 bases, with 4 bases left in between. The CDR3 has 13 residues. In nucleotides, the CDR3 is TGTGCCAGCAGTTACCAGTTGAACACTGAAGCTTTCTTT. Translation: CASSYQLNTEAFF.

The chain joins TRBV6-5 to TRBJ1-4; TRBD1 agrees at 7 bases. With V trimmed by 6 bases and J by 8 bases, 12 bases remained unmatched. This CDR3 region has 15 residues. Germline CDR1 is MNHEY and CDR2 is SVGAGI. The CDR3 bases are TGTGCCAGCAGCAGAGGGGGCGCCCCCAGGGAAAAACTGTTTTTT. As protein: CASSRGGAPREKLFF.

The chain uses TRBV6-5 and TRBJ2-2, with 10 bases lining up with TRBD2. CDR1 and CDR2 (germline): MNHEY, SVGAGI. The CDR3 runs to 12 residues. V was pared by 10 bases and J by 7 bases, with 3 bases of the junction left unmatched. The DNA of the CDR3 is TGTGCCACCTGGACTAGCGGCGGGGAGCTGTTTTTT. Its translation: CATWTSGGELFF.